The present entry profiles one T cell receptor (beta chain) with its context. This table comes from immunoSEQ multiplex PCR, and its TCRdb copy is limited to in-frame clones, with some not included. The sample holds more than 550,000 clones; under 95% are singletons and the top ten take 24%. The CDR3 has 16 residues. Trimming pared 2 bases from V and 7 bases from J, leaving 21 bases between. Germline V lookup: CDR1 SEHNR, CDR2 FQNEAQ (reference sequence). Selected positively for CCR7 and CD45RO-negative, naive CD8 cells excluded terminally differentiated effector memory CD45RA+ cells. Every donor, a Caucasian adult, lived in Nashville, Tennessee. This entry belongs to a study of shared clonotypes between healthy human individuals.

The V and J genes are TRBV7-9 and TRBJ2-7; D tentatively fits TRBD1 or TRBD2 (6 bases each). Material for sequencing was naive CD8+ T cells sorted from blood. The sequence was collected from a young man in good health. As DNA, the CDR3 is TGTGCCAGCAGCTTAACTAAGGAGCCGGGGGCGGGGGAGCAGTACTTC. It translates to CASSLTKEPGAGEQYF.